This T cell receptor (beta chain) came from a study of CD8 T cells in Susac syndrome. The CDR3 loop spans 13 amino acids. Losses at the gene ends were 11 bases for V and 5 bases for J; bases not matched to a gene: 8. The germline V gene has CDR1 ENHRY and CDR2 SYGVKD. Sequencing targeted TCR beta in T cells from blood (CD8+ and CD4+). TEMRA cells underwent FACS enrichment and CD8+ and CD4+ T cells underwent negative isolation. cDNA came from about 0.5 to 1 ug RNA primed by random hexamers. Amplification of the TCR beta CDR3 was carried out by immunoSEQ multiplex PCR, which spanned a total of 54 Vbeta and 13 Jbeta segments. Using its own MiXCR run on the immunoSEQ multiplex PCR reads, TCRdb lists one record per CDR3 protein. The sample lists about 150,000 distinct CDR3 sequences, around 94% occurring once. Overall study findings and caveats: Individuals included in the TCR sequencing and HLA analysis were acknowledged by the study to be relatively few in number.

A note on this clonotype: Its specificity is not known.

This receptor was obtained from a human donor in good health. Sequencing was carried out using CD4+ T cells from PBMCs. The chain joins TRBV10-3 to TRBJ1-4; TRBD1 agrees at 7 bases. CDR3 DNA sequence: TGTGCCGCCCGGGACAGCTCCAATGAAAAACTGTTTTTT. Its protein product is CAARDSSNEKLFF.